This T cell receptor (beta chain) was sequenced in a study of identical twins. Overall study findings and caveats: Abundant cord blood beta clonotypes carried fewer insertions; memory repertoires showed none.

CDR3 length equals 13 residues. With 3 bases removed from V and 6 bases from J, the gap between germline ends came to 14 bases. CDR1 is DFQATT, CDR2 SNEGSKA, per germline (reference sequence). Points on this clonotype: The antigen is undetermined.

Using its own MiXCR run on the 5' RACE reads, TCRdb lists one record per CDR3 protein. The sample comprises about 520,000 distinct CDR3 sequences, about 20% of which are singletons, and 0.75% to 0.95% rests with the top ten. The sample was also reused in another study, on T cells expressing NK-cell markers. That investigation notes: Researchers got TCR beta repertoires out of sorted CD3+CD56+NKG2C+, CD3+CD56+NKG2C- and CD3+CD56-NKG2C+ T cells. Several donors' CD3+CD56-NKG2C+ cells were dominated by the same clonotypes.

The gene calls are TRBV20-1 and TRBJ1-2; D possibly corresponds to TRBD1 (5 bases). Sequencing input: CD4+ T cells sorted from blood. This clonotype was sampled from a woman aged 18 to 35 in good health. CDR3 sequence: CSASELTGHGYTF. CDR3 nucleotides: TGCAGTGCTAGTGAACTTACAGGCCATGGCTACACCTTC.